The 12 T cell receptor beta chains listed next were all sequenced from one sample in a study of spatial heterogeneity in lung cancer. Notes on the study in general: The study found that expanded intratumoral alpha and beta TCR counts tracked tumor mutation counts.

Time point specified: sample taken at primary tumor resection. Their antigen targets remain unknown. Using its own MiXCR run on the 5' RACE reads, TCRdb lists one record per CDR3 protein. The sample has 20,000 to 25,000 distinct CDR3 sequences, around 6.6% seen once. Sequences were derived from lung tumor tissue, sampled at surgery. These receptors all come from a male donor with early-stage non-small cell lung cancer.

This chain connects TRBV6-2 or TRBV6-3 to TRBJ2-7; weak D call: TRBD2 (6 bases). The CDR3 has 13 amino acids. Germline CDR1 reads MNHEY; CDR2 reads SVGEGT. With 5 bases removed from V and 2 bases from J, the gap between germline ends came to 10 bases. CDR3 in DNA: TGTGCCAGCAGTCTAGCGTTACCCTACGAGCAGTACTTC. It is translated as CASSLALPYEQYF.

This clonotype was seen ten or more times. The chain combines TRBV6-1 with TRBJ1-4; TRBD1 agrees at 7 bases. Trimming at V came to 6 bases and at J to 5 bases, leaving 6 bases not matched to a gene. Per germline, CDR1 MNHNS and CDR2 SASEGT. The CDR3 totals 14 residues. CDR3 nucleotides: TGTGCCAGCAGATACGGGACAGCGAATGAAAAACTGTTTTTT. This encodes CASRYGTANEKLFF.

This clonotype is medium-sized within its sample. The V gene is TRBV4-2, the J gene TRBJ2-3; tentative D call: TRBD1 (8 bases). Germline CDR1 reads LGHNA; CDR2 reads YNFKEQ. The germline V and J ends were trimmed by 4 bases and 4 bases, with 15 bases remaining between them. The CDR3 spans 15 residues. CDR3 region: CASSRGGQAADTQYF. CDR3 DNA: TGTGCCAGCAGCCGGGGGGGACAGGCGGCAGATACGCAGTATTTT.

This clonotype was observed at least ten times. J is TRBJ1-2 and V is TRBV5-1; D call uncertain. Per the germline V gene, CDR1 is SGHRS and CDR2 is YFSETQ. Trimming removed 0 bases at V and 5 bases at J, with 14 bases between. This CDR3 is built from 15 residues. As DNA, the CDR3 is TGCGCCAGCAGCTTGGCCGGCGGATTTGAGTATGGCTACACCTTC. Translating it yields CASSLAGGFEYGYTF.

In its sample, this clonotype was seen many times. The chain combines TRBV5-1 with TRBJ2-7; the match to TRBD2 covers 10 bases. This CDR3 contains 15 residues. Germline V lookup: CDR1 SGHRS, CDR2 YFSETQ. With 0 bases clipped from V and 6 bases from J, the junction kept 6 bases outside the gene matches. CDR3 nucleotide sequence: TGCGCCAGCAGCTTGGAAGGTAGCGGGAGGAGCGAGCAGTACTTC. It specifies CASSLEGSGRSEQYF. Looking up the rest from reference TRBV5-1 and TRBJ2-7 gives the full variable domain: KAGVTQTPRYLIKTRGQQVTLSCSPISGHRSVSWYQQTPGQGLQFLFEYFSETQRNKGNFPGRFSGRQFSNSRSEMNVSTLELGDSALYLCASSLEGSGRSEQYFGPGTRLTVT.

To note about this clonotype: Being one base from a much bigger clone, this may be a read error. This CDR3 fails to terminate in the conserved phenylalanine or tryptophan, so it likely reflects a read error. The chain couples TRBV6-6 to TRBJ1-2; unclear D gene. Trimming left V 5 bases short and J 3 bases short, with 13 bases between. The CDR3 length is 14 residues. CDR1 and CDR2 from the germline V gene are MNHNY and SVGAGI (reference sequence). CDR3 coding DNA: TGTGCCAGCAGTCTCTTGACTGGAGACTATGGCTACACCCTC. Its translation is CASSLLTGDYGYTL.

This clonotype has a handful of counts. This rearrangement joins TRBV20-1 to TRBJ2-3, with 9 bases aligning to TRBD2. The ends lost 1 base at V and 6 bases at J; junction bases unmatched: 20. Germline assignment: CDR1 DFQATT and CDR2 SNEGSKA (reference sequence). This CDR3 region has 19 residues. The CDR3 nucleotides read TGCAGTGCTAGAGTTAGCGGGGGAGGCGATGAACTCGCGTTCGATACGCAGTATTTT. Amino acids: CSARVSGGGDELAFDTQYF.

This clonotype appeared many times. The V call is TRBV7-2, the J call TRBJ1-1; the D gene is possibly TRBD1 (6 bases). The ends were cut back, 5 bases at V and 4 bases at J, with 11 bases in the middle. CDR3 size: 13 residues. Looked up from germline, CDR1 is SGHTA and CDR2 is FQGNSA. Here the CDR3 reads CASSRQVLTEAFF. CDR3 nucleotides: TGTGCCAGCAGCCGACAGGTCCTCACTGAAGCTTTCTTT.

This clonotype was observed at least ten times. The chain is built from TRBV28 and TRBJ1-2, with 7 bases aligning to TRBD1. CDR3 length: 12 residues. From germline, CDR1 is MDHEN and CDR2 SYDVKM. Losses at the gene ends were 7 bases for V and 8 bases for J; bases not matched to a gene: 7. The CDR3 DNA follows: TGTGCCAGCATGGGGGACAGTAGAGGCTACACCTTC. Protein product: CASMGDSRGYTF.

The chain employs TRBV5-6 and TRBJ2-3; D is unresolved. This CDR3 has 14 residues. CDR1 SGHDT and CDR2 YYEEEE come from the germline V gene. Trimming stripped 0 bases from V and 2 bases from J, with 7 bases between. For the CDR3, the DNA is TGTGCCAGCAGCTTGGGGCACCCCACAGATACGCAGTATTTT. As protein: CASSLGHPTDTQYF. The variable domain in full, with the rest retrieved from reference TRBV5-6 and TRBJ2-3, is DAGVTQSPTHLIKTRGQQVTLRCSPKSGHDTVSWYQQALGQGPQFIFQYYEEEERQRGNFPDRFSGHQFPNYSSELNVNALLLGDSALYLCASSLGHPTDTQYFGPGTRLTVL.

Ten or more counts support this clonotype. The V call is TRBV7-9, the J call TRBJ2-7; no clear D. The germline V and J ends were trimmed by 4 bases and 2 bases, with 9 bases remaining between them. Germline V gene lookup returns CDR1 SEHNR and CDR2 FQNEAQ (reference sequence). The CDR3 extends over 13 amino acids. DNA of the CDR3: TGTGCCAGCAGCTCCGGAACCACCTACGAGCAGTACTTC. This gives the protein CASSSGTTYEQYF.

This clonotype came up many times. This sequence joins TRBV29-1 and TRBJ2-3; 7 bases fit TRBD1. V shed 6 bases, J shed 0 bases, and the junction held 9 bases outside the gene matches. The CDR3 consists of 15 residues. In germline, CDR1 is SQVTM, CDR2 ANQGSEA. This chain's CDR3 is CSVARQGLSTDTQYF. In DNA form, the CDR3 reads TGCAGCGTAGCCCGACAGGGTTTGAGCACAGATACGCAGTATTTT.